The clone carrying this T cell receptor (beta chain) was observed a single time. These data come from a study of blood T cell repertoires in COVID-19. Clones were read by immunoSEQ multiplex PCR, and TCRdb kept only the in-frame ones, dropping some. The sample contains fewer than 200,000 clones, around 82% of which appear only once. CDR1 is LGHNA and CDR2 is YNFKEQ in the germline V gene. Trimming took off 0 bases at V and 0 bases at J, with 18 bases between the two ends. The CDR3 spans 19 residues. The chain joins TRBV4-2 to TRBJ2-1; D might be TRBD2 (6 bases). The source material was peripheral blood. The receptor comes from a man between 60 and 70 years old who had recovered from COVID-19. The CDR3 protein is CASSQDLPSLASSYNEQFF. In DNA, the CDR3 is TGTGCCAGCAGCCAAGATTTACCCTCACTAGCAAGCTCCTACAATGAGCAGTTCTTC.